This T cell receptor beta chain was captured in a study of Tregs in tolerant kidney transplant recipients. The sample holds one count of this clone. Using immunoSEQ multiplex PCR, the repertoire was profiled, and TCRdb retains in-frame clones only, with some absent. The top ten clones hold 0.46% of a sample with around 98,000 clones, more than 85% of them seen once. Trimming pared 5 bases from V and 0 bases from J, leaving 3 bases between. This CDR3 is built from 12 residues. CDR1 is ENHRY, CDR2 SYGVKD, per germline. The source of this sequence is a human donor who received a combined kidney and bone marrow transplant. The J gene is TRBJ2-3, the V gene TRBV10-3; D ambiguous. This specimen consisted of CD4+ T cells from blood, obtained before the transplant. CDR3 loop: CAISTSTDTQYF. The CDR3 DNA reads TGTGCCATCAGTACTAGCACAGATACGCAGTATTTT.